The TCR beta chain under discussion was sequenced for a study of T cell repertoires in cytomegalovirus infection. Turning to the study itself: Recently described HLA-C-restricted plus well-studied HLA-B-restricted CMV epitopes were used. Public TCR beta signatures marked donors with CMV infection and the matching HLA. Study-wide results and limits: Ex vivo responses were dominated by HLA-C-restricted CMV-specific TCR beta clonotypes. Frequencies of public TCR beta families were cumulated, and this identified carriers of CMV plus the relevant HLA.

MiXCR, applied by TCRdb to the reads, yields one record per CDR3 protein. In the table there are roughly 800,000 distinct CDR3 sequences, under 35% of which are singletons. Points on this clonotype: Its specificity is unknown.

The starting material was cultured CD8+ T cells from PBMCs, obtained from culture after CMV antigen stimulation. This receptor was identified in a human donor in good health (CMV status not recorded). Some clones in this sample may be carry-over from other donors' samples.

CDR3 amino acids: CASSGSTRGGEKLFF. CDR3 sequence (DNA): TGTGCCAGCAGCGGCTCGACCAGGGGAGGGGAAAAACTGTTTTTT. V gene TRBV14 combines with J gene TRBJ1-4, with D perhaps matching TRBD1 (6 bases). Germline values: CDR1 SGHDN, CDR2 FVKESK. V dropped 5 bases and J dropped 8 bases, with 18 bases sitting between them. The CDR3 is made up of 15 amino acids.